Following are 14 T cell receptor beta chains from one sample sequenced in a study of T cell responses to AZD1222 COVID-19 vaccine (dated by TCRdb to about 2021). Libraries were made using the immunoSEQ multiplex PCR assay. TCRdb took this table from immuneACCESS and kept in-frame rearrangements with V and J called. Such tables lack part of the clones; where checked against another copy, unresolved V genes explain under half of the gap, and the rest is unexplained. This sample lists 130,000 to 150,000 clones; under 95% were detected once. Approximately 2.1% of the sample comes from the top ten. The time point label, read with the paper, signifies: baseline before first vaccination. The specimen was peripheral blood, collected on day 0 of AZD1222 vaccination. All receptors derive from an adult in good health.

The genes are TRBV7-2 and TRBJ1-2; 8 bases fit TRBD1. The V segment lost 4 bases and the J segment 0 bases; nucleotides outside the gene matches: 4. The germline gives CDR1 SGHTA, CDR2 FQGNSA. The length of the CDR3 is 15 residues. The CDR3 protein is CASSSGQGANYGYTF. The CDR3 nucleotides read TGTGCCAGCAGCTCCGGACAGGGTGCTAACTATGGCTACACCTTC.

This chain links TRBV5-1 with TRBJ2-1; D perhaps matches TRBD1 (7 bases). The V and J ends lost 0 bases and 2 bases respectively, with 12 bases between them. This CDR3 comprises 16 residues. Germline V CDR1 and CDR2: SGHRS, YFSETQ. CDR3 in amino acids: CASSLDGGGTYNEQFF. The CDR3 DNA reads as TGCGCCAGCAGCTTGGACGGAGGGGGCACCTACAATGAGCAGTTCTTC.

The rearrangement uses TRBV3-1 (or the pseudogene TRBV3-2) and TRBJ2-1; TRBD2 matches 9 bases. Germline CDR1 and CDR2: LGHDT and YNNKEL (reference sequence). The junction had 4 bases not matched to a gene; V was cut back by 4 bases and J by 0 bases. The CDR3 totals 16 residues. The CDR3, as DNA: TGTGCCAGCAGCCCGAGCGGGGGGCACTCCTACAATGAGCAGTTCTTC. Translating it yields CASSPSGGHSYNEQFF.

V and J are TRBV5-1 and TRBJ1-1, with D unclear. The CDR3 is made up of 15 amino acids. Germline assignment: CDR1 SGHRS and CDR2 YFSETQ. Deletions cut 4 bases from V and 5 bases from J, with 18 bases between. The CDR3 sequence: CASSQLDLSSTEAFF. The CDR3 bases are TGCGCCAGCAGCCAGCTTGACCTAAGTAGTACTGAAGCTTTCTTT.

The V gene is TRBV5-1, the J gene TRBJ2-5; D unresolved. The CDR3 consists of 14 residues. Trimming left V 4 bases short and J 5 bases short, with 15 bases between. Germline V gives CDR1 SGHRS, CDR2 YFSETQ. For the CDR3, the DNA is TGCGCCAGCAGCCCCCGGGTGTGGTGGGAGACCCAGTACTTC. It yields the protein CASSPRVWWETQYF.

The chain recombines TRBV5-1 with TRBJ2-5, with D tentatively TRBD1 or TRBD2 (5 bases each). CDR1 and CDR2 from the germline V gene are SGHRS and YFSETQ. CDR3 length equals 15 residues. Trimming removed 0 bases at V and 5 bases at J, with 14 bases between. The chain's CDR3 is CASSLGWTGPETQYF. CDR3 DNA sequence: TGCGCCAGCAGCTTGGGTTGGACGGGGCCGGAGACCCAGTACTTC.

V is TRBV7-9 and J is TRBJ2-2; D gene ambiguous. V was pared by 1 base and J by 5 bases, with 17 bases between. From germline, CDR1 is SEHNR and CDR2 FQNEAQ (reference sequence). The CDR3 is 17 amino acids. The CDR3 DNA reads TGTGCCAGCAGCTTAGATGACGCCAGAAGAAGGACCGGGGAGCTGTTTTTT. Its translation is CASSLDDARRRTGELFF.

This clone showed up just once. Other nucleotide sequences from this sample produce the same CDR3. The chain couples TRBV3-1 (or the pseudogene TRBV3-2) to TRBJ1-3; no clear D gene. The ends were cut back, 0 bases at V and 0 bases at J, with 6 bases in the middle. The CDR3 is 15 amino acids. Germline CDR1 is LGHDT and CDR2 is YNNKEL (reference sequence). The DNA of the CDR3 is TGTGCCAGCAGCCAAGATTTGAGCTCTGGAAACACCATATATTTT. It codes for CASSQDLSSGNTIYF.

The chain recombines TRBV2 with TRBJ2-2; D call uncertain. This CDR3 spans 17 amino acids. Germline lookup yields CDR1 SNHLY and CDR2 FYNNEI. V dropped 0 bases and J dropped 7 bases, with 18 bases sitting between them. The CDR3 is CASSEALRASDGGELFF. For the CDR3, the DNA is TGTGCCAGCAGTGAAGCGCTTAGGGCGAGCGATGGCGGGGAGCTGTTTTTT. The full variable domain, in which reference TRBV2 and TRBJ2-2 provide the parts outside the CDR3, is EPEVTQTPSHQVTQMGQEVILRCVPISNHLYFYWYRQILGQKVEFLVSFYNNEISEKSEIFDDQFSVERPDGSNFTLKIRSTKLEDSAMYFCASSEALRASDGGELFFGEGSRLTVL.

CDR3 in DNA: TGTGCCAGCAGCTTGGACAGGGCCTATAATTCACCCCTCCACTTT. Amino acid sequence: CASSLDRAYNSPLHF. This chain uses TRBV7-9 with TRBJ1-6; 8 bases match TRBD1. The CDR3 consists of 15 residues. Germline values: CDR1 SEHNR, CDR2 FQNEAQ (reference sequence). The junction had 0 bases not matched to a gene; V was cut back by 3 bases and J by 2 bases.

In this sample, this clone turned up once. This chain links TRBV18 with TRBJ1-1; TRBD1 might be the D (5 bases). Germline CDR1 is KGHSH and CDR2 is LQKENI. The V gene lost 2 bases and the J gene lost 1 base, with 8 bases spanning the gap. The CDR3 sequence is 14 residues long. The CDR3 bases are TGTGCCAGCTCACCAGTCGGGGCGAACACTGAAGCTTTCTTT. As protein: CASSPVGANTEAFF.

The chain uses TRBV4-2 and TRBJ1-4; TRBD1 might be the D (6 bases). Germline CDR1 is LGHNA and CDR2 is YNFKEQ. This CDR3 has 14 amino acids. Trimming removed 4 bases from V and 7 bases from J, with 13 bases in between. CDR3 nucleotide sequence: TGTGCCAGCAGCCGAACGCAGGGGATTGAAAAACTGTTTTTT. Translating it yields CASSRTQGIEKLFF.

This rearrangement joins TRBV9 to TRBJ1-2, with D possibly TRBD1 on 6 matching bases. In germline, CDR1 is SGDLS, CDR2 YYNGEE. Trimming shortened V by 5 bases and J by 4 bases, and 15 bases separated the two germline ends. The CDR3 loop spans 14 amino acids. The DNA of the CDR3 is TGTGCCAGCAGGGGAGGGGGTTCTGGCTATGGCTACACCTTC. Protein sequence: CASRGGGSGYGYTF.

V usage is TRBV19 and J usage is TRBJ1-1; possibly TRBD1 for D (6 bases). The CDR3 extends over 15 amino acids. The V end lost 1 base, the J end lost 3 bases, and 12 bases lay between the germline ends. Germline V gene data show CDR1 as LNHDA and CDR2 as SQIVND (reference sequence). The CDR3 DNA reads TGTGCCAGTAGTATAGCCCCCCCAGGGGACACTGAAGCTTTCTTT. It specifies CASSIAPPGDTEAFF.